The 23 T cell receptor beta chains below were found in one sample sequenced in a study of CD8+CD57+ T cells in acquired aplastic anemia. Genomic DNA acted as the template from which TCR beta VDJ combination and CDR3 sequence profiling were carried out. Using its own MiXCR run on the reads, TCRdb lists one record per CDR3 protein. In the table there are 200,000 to 250,000 distinct CDR3 sequences, around 60% of which are singletons. The sample comprised sorted CD4+, CD8+, or CD8+CD57+ T cells (not recorded which) from PBMCs. The origin of the receptors is a human donor in good health.

This chain joins TRBV7-9 and TRBJ1-2, with 7 bases identical to TRBD1. V shed 4 bases and J 6 bases; nucleotides not matched to a gene: 5. Germline CDR1 reads SEHNR; CDR2 reads FQNEAQ (reference sequence). This CDR3 contains 13 residues. CDR3 loop: CASSSRQGDGYTF. For the CDR3, the DNA is TGTGCCAGCAGCTCGCGACAGGGAGATGGCTACACCTTC.

The gene calls are TRBV10-3 and TRBJ2-7, with TRBD2 as a possible D gene (7 bases). V was pared by 5 bases and J by 3 bases, with 11 bases between. Germline lookup yields CDR1 ENHRY and CDR2 SYGVKD. CDR3 size: 13 residues. The CDR3 region has the DNA TGTGCCATCAGTCCGGGGGGCCACTACGAGCAGTACTTC. Its protein is CAISPGGHYEQYF.

The chain's CDR3 is CATSDNRYNEQFF. In DNA form, the CDR3 reads TGTGCCACCAGTGATAACAGGTACAATGAGCAGTTCTTC. The chain joins TRBV24-1 to TRBJ2-1; D might be TRBD1 (5 bases). V was shortened by 3 bases and J by 4 bases, with 6 bases between the two germline ends. Germline assignment: CDR1 KGHDR and CDR2 SFDVKD. The CDR3 covers 13 residues.

The rearrangement joins TRBV10-3 to TRBJ2-7, with TRBD1 as a possible D gene (5 bases). The length of the CDR3 is 15 residues. The germline V gene has CDR1 ENHRY and CDR2 SYGVKD. Trimming took 0 bases from V and 4 from J, leaving 13 bases between them. The CDR3 DNA reads as TGTGCCATCAGTGAGTCGGCAGGGAAGGCATACGAGCAGTACTTC. Protein: CAISESAGKAYEQYF.

The chain is built from TRBV10-3 and TRBJ2-2; the D gene is possibly TRBD2 (7 bases). Germline CDR1 is ENHRY and CDR2 is SYGVKD. The CDR3 covers 15 residues. Trimming took 11 bases from V and 8 from J, leaving 24 bases between them. The DNA for the CDR3 is TGTGCCTCCCGGTTTAGGGGGGGCGATACTGGGGAGCTGTTTTTT. Translating gives CASRFRGGDTGELFF.

The chain carries TRBV9 and TRBJ2-7; D unclear. The germline V gene encodes CDR1 SGDLS and CDR2 YYNGEE. The V and J ends lost 2 bases and 3 bases respectively, with 12 bases between them. This CDR3 contains 14 residues. CDR3 protein: CASSVSISNYEQYF. The CDR3 DNA follows: TGTGCCAGCAGCGTCTCAATCTCCAACTACGAGCAGTACTTC.

This clonotype was recorded once. The chain uses TRBV2 and TRBJ2-1; D gene ambiguous. Deletions cut 6 bases from V and 7 bases from J, with 10 bases between. In germline, CDR1 is SNHLY, CDR2 FYNNEI. This CDR3 is built from 12 residues. The CDR3 DNA sequence: TGTGCCAGCAGGGACCCGCTGAATGAGCAGTTCTTC. This encodes CASRDPLNEQFF.

V gene TRBV10-3 combines with J gene TRBJ2-7, with D possibly TRBD1 on 6 matching bases. There are 14 residues in the CDR3. Between the trimmed V and J ends, which lost 9 bases and 5 bases, there was a span of 20 bases. The germline V gene has CDR1 ENHRY and CDR2 SYGVKD. CDR3 sequence: CAIKWGRARDEQYF. The CDR3 nucleotides read TGTGCCATTAAATGGGGGCGTGCTAGGGACGAGCAGTACTTC.

The genes are TRBV20-1 and TRBJ2-7, with TRBD1 matching 10 bases. Germline V lookup: CDR1 DFQATT, CDR2 SNEGSKA (reference sequence). The length of the CDR3 is 16 residues. With 5 bases clipped from V and 6 bases from J, the junction kept 16 bases outside the gene matches. Here the CDR3 reads CSAGKRPGQGLPEQYF. DNA of the CDR3: TGCAGTGCTGGTAAAAGGCCGGGACAGGGGTTACCCGAGCAGTACTTC.

The chain combines TRBV4-2 with TRBJ2-7; TRBD1 or TRBD2 may be the D gene (6 bases each). The CDR3 is made up of 15 amino acids. The germline V gene has CDR1 LGHNA and CDR2 YNFKEQ. The ends were cut back, 4 bases at V and 9 bases at J, with 22 bases in the middle. CDR3 region: CASSLGPGATWGQYF. CDR3 DNA sequence: TGTGCCAGCAGCCTAGGGCCGGGGGCGACCTGGGGGCAGTACTTC.

In this sample, this clonotype turned up a few times. The gene calls are TRBV9 and TRBJ2-7, with TRBD2 as a possible D gene (7 bases). Germline V gene sequence: CDR1 SGDLS, CDR2 YYNGEE. V was shortened by 4 bases and J by 5 bases, with 25 bases between the two germline ends. The CDR3 length is 17 residues. This chain's CDR3 is CASSSPDWTGGPHEQYF. The DNA of the CDR3 is TGTGCCAGCAGCTCGCCCGACTGGACGGGGGGCCCCCACGAGCAGTACTTC.

The chain uses TRBV12-3 or TRBV12-4 and TRBJ2-7; 10 positions agree with TRBD1. V shed 5 bases, J shed 5 bases, and the junction held 9 bases outside the gene matches. The CDR3 sequence is 15 residues long. In DNA form, the CDR3 reads TGTGCCAGCAGTCCGGGACAGGGGTGGTTGGACGAGCAGTACTTC. It codes for CASSPGQGWLDEQYF.

This clonotype was seen repeatedly, ten times or more. This chain links TRBV9 with TRBJ1-6; weak D call: TRBD1 (5 bases). CDR1 SGDLS and CDR2 YYNGEE come from the germline V gene. This CDR3 has 14 amino acids. The V and J ends lost 6 bases and 5 bases respectively, with 12 bases between them. CDR3 sequence: CASNQGGDNSPLHF. The CDR3 DNA reads TGTGCCAGCAACCAAGGAGGGGATAATTCACCCCTCCACTTT.

This clonotype was detected only once. The V gene is TRBV7-2, the J gene TRBJ2-3, with TRBD1 identical over 7 bases. Per the germline V gene, CDR1 is SGHTA and CDR2 is FQGNSA. CDR3 size: 16 residues. The ends lost 5 bases at V and 0 bases at J; junction bases unmatched: 8. Here the CDR3 DNA reads TGTGCCAGCAGCCAACGACAGGGAACTAGCACAGATACGCAGTATTTT. Protein sequence: CASSQRQGTSTDTQYF. The full variable domain, rest sourced from reference TRBV7-2 and TRBJ2-3, is GAGVSQSPSNKVTEKGKDVELRCDPISGHTALYWYRQSLGQGLEFLIYFQGNSAPDKSGLPSDRFSAERTGGSVSTLTIQRTQQEDSAVYLCASSQRQGTSTDTQYFGPGTRLTVL.

V is TRBV20-1 and J is TRBJ1-1; D is unresolved. CDR1 and CDR2 from the germline V gene are DFQATT and SNEGSKA (reference sequence). V shed 3 bases and J shed 3 bases, with 17 bases lying between them. This CDR3 is 15 amino acids long. The CDR3 coding sequence is TGCAGTGCTAGGCCCCCCACGTGGTCGGACACTGAAGCTTTCTTT. Translated, it gives CSARPPTWSDTEAFF.

This clonotype was seen at least ten times. The chain is built from TRBV7-8 and TRBJ2-3; a possible D gene is TRBD1 (6 bases). The CDR3 loop spans 16 amino acids. Looked up from germline, CDR1 is SGHVS and CDR2 is FQNEAQ. With 1 base removed from V and 3 bases from J, the gap between germline ends came to 14 bases. CDR3 bases: TGTGCCAGCAGCTTAGGGCCCAGGGGCGGAACAGATACGCAGTATTTT. This codes for CASSLGPRGGTDTQYF.

The chain employs TRBV9 and TRBJ2-1; TRBD1 aligns across 7 bases. The CDR3 length is 16 residues. Losses at the gene ends were 0 bases for V and 4 bases for J; bases not matched to a gene: 7. Germline CDR1 is SGDLS and CDR2 is YYNGEE. CDR3 nucleotides: TGTGCCAGCAGCGTAGCCGCGGCAGGGGGATACAATGAGCAGTTCTTC. It translates to CASSVAAAGGYNEQFF.

The gene calls are TRBV25-1 and TRBJ1-2; 11 nucleotides agree with TRBD1. The CDR3 sequence is 16 residues long. V dropped 8 bases and J dropped 8; count of bases not matched to a gene: 16. CDR1 is MGHDK, CDR2 SYGVNS, per germline. CDR3 DNA: TGTGCCAGCGGAGGGGACAGGGGGTTCTCAGGGGGAGGCTACACCTTC. It encodes CASGGDRGFSGGGYTF.

V and J are TRBV9 and TRBJ1-6, with 10 bases aligning to TRBD1. From germline, CDR1 is SGDLS and CDR2 YYNGEE. With 0 bases clipped from V and 10 bases from J, the junction kept 7 bases outside the gene matches. This CDR3 region has 16 residues. The CDR3 region has the DNA TGTGCCAGCAGCGTAGAGGGGACAGGGGTCGGGTCACCCCTCCACTTT. Translating it yields CASSVEGTGVGSPLHF. The full variable domain, in which reference TRBV9 and TRBJ1-6 provide the parts outside the CDR3, is DSGVTQTPKHLITATGQRVTLRCSPRSGDLSVYWYQQSLDQGLQFLIQYYNGEERAKGNILERFSAQQFPDLHSELNLSSLELGDSALYFCASSVEGTGVGSPLHFGNGTRLTVT.

This clonotype was seen many times. The CDR3 loop reads CASSGGQGEAGELFF. CDR3 nucleotide sequence: TGTGCCAGCAGCGGGGGACAGGGGGAAGCCGGGGAGCTGTTTTTT. V usage is TRBV5-4 and J usage is TRBJ2-2, with 11 positions matching TRBD1. With 4 bases clipped from V and 6 bases from J, the junction kept 5 bases outside the gene matches. Germline V lookup: CDR1 SGHNT, CDR2 YYREEE (reference sequence). The CDR3 runs to 15 residues.

The chain links TRBV9 to TRBJ2-3; 7 positions match TRBD1. Germline V gives CDR1 SGDLS, CDR2 YYNGEE. This CDR3 comprises 14 residues. The V gene end was trimmed by 2 bases and the J gene end by 3 bases; junction bases not matched to a gene: 3. CDR3 amino acids: CASSVMDRTDTQYF. The DNA for the CDR3 is TGTGCCAGCAGCGTTATGGACAGGACAGATACGCAGTATTTT. Looking up the rest from reference TRBV9 and TRBJ2-3 gives the full variable domain: DSGVTQTPKHLITATGQRVTLRCSPRSGDLSVYWYQQSLDQGLQFLIQYYNGEERAKGNILERFSAQQFPDLHSELNLSSLELGDSALYFCASSVMDRTDTQYFGPGTRLTVL.

Many counts were recorded for this clonotype. V usage is TRBV19 and J usage is TRBJ1-1; D is uncertain. The CDR3 is 13 amino acids. V lost 10 bases to trimming and J lost 0 bases, with 12 bases between them. Germline V gene data show CDR1 as LNHDA and CDR2 as SQIVND (reference sequence). The CDR3 loop is CATATSLNTEAFF. The DNA for the CDR3 is TGTGCCACCGCGACATCCTTGAACACTGAAGCTTTCTTT.

In DNA, the CDR3 is TGCAGCGTTCAGTTGTCCGTCGATGAGCAGTTCTTC. It encodes CSVQLSVDEQFF. This chain joins TRBV29-1 and TRBJ2-1; D is undetermined. V gave up 5 bases and J gave up 8 bases, with 13 bases separating them. This CDR3 contains 12 residues. Germline V lookup: CDR1 SQVTM, CDR2 ANQGSEA.